This TCR beta chain was identified in a study of technical replicates of blood from a handful of donors. This clone was seen more than once but under ten times. Clones were read by immunoSEQ multiplex PCR, and TCRdb kept only the in-frame ones, dropping some. The profile shows approximately 69,000 clones, about 90% of them singletons. The clonotype was recovered from a human donor in good health. Some clones in this sample may be carry-over from other donors' samples. Sequenced: PBMCs.

CDR3 loop: CARAQGIEAFF. CDR3 bases: TGTGCCCGAGCCCAGGGGATTGAAGCTTTCTTT. The genes are TRBV30 and TRBJ1-1, with D possibly matching TRBD1 (6 bases). CDR1 GTSNPN and CDR2 SVGIG come from the germline V gene (reference sequence). This CDR3 has 11 amino acids. V lost 8 bases and J 7 bases, leaving 14 bases between the germline ends. Variable domain in full (rest from reference TRBV30 and TRBJ1-1): SQTIHQWPATLVQPVGSPLSLECTVEGTSNPNLYWYRQAAGRGLQLLFYSVGIGQISSEVPQNLSASRPQDRQFILSSKKLLLSDSGFYLCARAQGIEAFFGQGTRLTVV.